This TCR beta chain was recorded in a study of chronic HIV infection and antiretroviral therapy. This clonotype was found many times. V lost 7 bases and J lost 5; bases outside the gene matches: 9. This CDR3 comprises 15 residues. From germline, CDR1 is MDHEN and CDR2 SYDVKM. TCRdb passed the 5' RACE reads through MiXCR, listing each CDR3 protein once. The sample lists about 38,000 distinct CDR3 sequences, roughly 7.6% occurring once. The chain is built from TRBV28 and TRBJ2-1; 9 bases align to TRBD2. The clonotype was recovered from an adult who had HIV and had not received antiretroviral therapy, or was an uninfected healthy control (not recorded which). The specimen sequenced was peripheral blood. CDR3 DNA sequence: TGTGCCAGCACAAAGACTAGCGGTACCCACAATGAGCAGTTCTTC. Its protein product is CASTKTSGTHNEQFF. Based on the CDR3 plus reference TRBV28 and TRBJ2-1, the full variable domain is DVKVTQSSRYLVKRTGEKVFLECVQDMDHENMFWYRQDPGLGLRLIYFSYDVKMKEKGDIPEGYSVSREKKERFSLILESASTNQTSMYLCASTKTSGTHNEQFFGPGTRLTVL.